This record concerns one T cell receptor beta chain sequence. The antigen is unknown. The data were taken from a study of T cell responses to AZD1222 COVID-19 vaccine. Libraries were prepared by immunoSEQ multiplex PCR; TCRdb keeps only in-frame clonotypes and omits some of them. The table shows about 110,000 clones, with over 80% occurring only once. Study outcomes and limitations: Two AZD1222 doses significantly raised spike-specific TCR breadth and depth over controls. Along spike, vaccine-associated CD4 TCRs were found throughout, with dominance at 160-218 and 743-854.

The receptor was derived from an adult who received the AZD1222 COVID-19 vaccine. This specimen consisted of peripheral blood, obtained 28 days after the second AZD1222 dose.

The CDR3 DNA reads as TGCGCCAGCAGCCAAGAAGGACAGTATAACTATGGCTACACCTTC. Protein sequence: CASSQEGQYNYGYTF. J is TRBJ1-2 and V is TRBV4-1; D is perhaps TRBD1 (6 bases). Between the trimmed V and J ends, which lost 0 bases and 1 base, there was a span of 9 bases. Germline assignment: CDR1 MGHRA and CDR2 YSYEKL. CDR3 length: 15 residues.